This T cell receptor (beta chain) came from a study of blood T cell repertoires in COVID-19. The table came from immunoSEQ multiplex PCR; TCRdb's copy has only in-frame clones and leaves some out. The table shows around 150,000 clones, with 75% to 90% occurring only once. The germline V gene encodes CDR1 LNHDA and CDR2 SQIVND (reference sequence). Trimming cost V 3 bases and J 7 bases, with 24 bases left between them. The CDR3 length is 17 residues. The specimen sequenced was PBMCs or T cells enriched from blood (not recorded which). This chain links TRBV19 with TRBJ1-2; a weak D match, TRBD1 (5 bases). This sequence originates from a woman between 55 and 75 years old who had recovered from COVID-19. The CDR3 bases are TGTGCCAGTAGTATTCGGCCGGGGGTTAGTTCAGTAGTTGGCTACACCTTC. Translation: CASSIRPGVSSVVGYTF.